The sequence of this T cell receptor beta chain was determined in a study of read filtering for tumor transcriptome and immune sequencing. Ten or more counts support this clonotype. The length of the CDR3 is 13 residues. V lost 3 bases, J lost 5 bases, and 4 bases stayed unmatched. CDR1 SGHRS and CDR2 YFSETQ come from the germline V gene. From about 400 ng of RNA, a library with molecular barcoded alpha/delta and beta/gamma adaptors was made. TCRdb used MiXCR to reprocess the reads, holding one entry per CDR3 protein. The sample shows 62,000 or so distinct CDR3 sequences, 20% to 25% of them seen only once.

The receptor comes from a donor at least 40 years old with multiple myeloma. This sequence joins TRBV5-1 and TRBJ2-7; the match to TRBD1 covers 8 bases. The sample comprised a population of CD138-negative cells sorted from bone marrow. The CDR3 reads CASSSPDRDEQYF. In nucleotides, the CDR3 is TGCGCCAGCAGCTCCCCGGACAGGGACGAGCAGTACTTC.